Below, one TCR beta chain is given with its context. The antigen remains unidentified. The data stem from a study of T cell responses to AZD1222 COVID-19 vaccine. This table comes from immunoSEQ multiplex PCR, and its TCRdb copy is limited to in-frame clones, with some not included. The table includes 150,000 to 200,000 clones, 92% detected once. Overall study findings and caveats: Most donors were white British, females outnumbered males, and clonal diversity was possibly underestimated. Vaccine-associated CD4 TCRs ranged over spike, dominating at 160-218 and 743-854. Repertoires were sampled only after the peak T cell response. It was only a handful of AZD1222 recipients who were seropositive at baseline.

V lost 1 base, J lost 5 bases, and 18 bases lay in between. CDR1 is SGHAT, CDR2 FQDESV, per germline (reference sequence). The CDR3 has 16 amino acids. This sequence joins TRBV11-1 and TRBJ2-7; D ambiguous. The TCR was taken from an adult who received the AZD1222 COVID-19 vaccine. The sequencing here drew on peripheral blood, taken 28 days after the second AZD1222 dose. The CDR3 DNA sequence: TGTGCCAGCAGCTTAGAGATAGGCGGCATTCTCAACGAGCAGTACTTC. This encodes CASSLEIGGILNEQYF. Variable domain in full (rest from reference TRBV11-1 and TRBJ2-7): EAEVAQSPRYKITEKSQAVAFWCDPISGHATLYWYRQILGQGPELLVQFQDESVVDDSQLPKDRFSAERLKGVDSTLKIQPAELGDSAMYLCASSLEIGGILNEQYFGPGTRLTVT.